The TCR beta chain under discussion was sequenced for a study of Ad26.COV2.S vaccination and SARS-CoV-2 variants. Study overall: Doses of Ad26.COV2.S were injected into muscle once or twice, 56 days apart. General study points: TCR breadth and depth estimates may have understated total T cell responses. Comparability of non-spike TCR breadth was observed across vaccine and placebo recipients.

Indicated treatment: approximately 18 received Ad26.COV2.S at low or high dose, single or two shots; about 5 received placebo; per-sample allocation not given. Specimens were obtained on day 63 following the first vaccine or placebo injection. Here immunoSEQ multiplex PCR was the method, and the copy in TCRdb shows in-frame clones only, minus some. The sample holds approximately 460,000 clones, nearly 90% seen once. The V end lost 0 bases, the J end lost 2 bases, and 11 bases lay between the germline ends. The CDR3 totals 15 residues. The germline gives CDR1 LGHNA, CDR2 YSLEER. On this clone itself: Its antigen is undetermined.

The clonotype comes from a person aged 18 to 59 who received the Ad26.COV2.S COVID-19 vaccine or a placebo. The rearrangement uses TRBV4-3 and TRBJ2-7; no definite D call. The input for sequencing was peripheral blood, taken in a trial of Ad26.COV2.S vaccine versus placebo. CDR3 loop: CASSQDWTGTYEQYF. The CDR3 DNA reads as TGCGCCAGCAGCCAAGATTGGACGGGTACCTACGAGCAGTACTTC.